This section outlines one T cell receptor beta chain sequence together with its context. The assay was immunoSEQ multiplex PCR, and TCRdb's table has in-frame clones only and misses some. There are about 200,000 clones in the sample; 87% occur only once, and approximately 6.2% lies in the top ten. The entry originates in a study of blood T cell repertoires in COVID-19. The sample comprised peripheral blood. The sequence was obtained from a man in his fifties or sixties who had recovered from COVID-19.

The DNA for the CDR3 is TGTGCCAGCCTAGGACAAAGAACGGGACTAGCGGGTGCAAGCTCCTACAATGAGCAGTTCTTC. Translating it yields CASLGQRTGLAGASSYNEQFF. The chain uses TRBV19 and TRBJ2-1; 12 bases match TRBD2. Germline CDR1 and CDR2: LNHDA and SQIVND (reference sequence). V was pared by 9 bases and J by 0 bases, with 21 bases of the junction left unmatched. The CDR3 spans 21 residues.